Sequencing of this T cell receptor (beta chain) was carried out in a study of human T cells and chemical hapten exposure (dated by TCRdb to the early 2020s). General notes on the study: For sensitization, 2% DPC in acetone was applied to a roughly 2 cm by roughly 2 cm area of upper inner arm skin. Patient blood was sampled pre-sensitization (week 0) and at 2, 6 and about 24 weeks after DPC sensitization. In alopecia patients, the study followed how the peripheral blood TCR repertoire changed in vivo over primary and secondary sensitization to diphenylcyclopropenone (DPC), a hapten. The patient cohort, mostly female, included alopecia areata with under or over 50% scalp involvement, alopecia totalis and alopecia universalis. About 27 alopecia patients gave blood for TCR sequencing at one to four time points (pre-sensitization, 2, 6 and 24 weeks). Patch tests used Finn chambers with 0.01% DPC on the upper back, scored after 6 days by International Contact Dermatitis Research Group standards. Throughout the study period of 20 to 25 weeks, patients also received therapeutic DPC doses to the scalp every week. Libraries were pooled for sequencing, and per-sample TCR yields varied mainly because of small differences in library volumes within the pool. Overall study results and their limits: All patients had alopecia, a presumed autoimmune disease, so their immune response might differ from that of healthy individuals. DPC sensitization did not change how many TCRs were above 1 in 1000 frequency, and no evidence was found of alterations in global repertoire structure. Compared with pre-sensitization or healthy control sets, expanded TCRs formed significantly more large CDR3 similarity clusters, which is consistent with antigen-driven responses. The number of PT1 expanded TCRs positively correlated with patch test score, significant at thresholds 8, 16 and 32 but not 4. After repeated subsampling, changes were observed in the strength of the expansion versus patch-test correlation and in the threshold at which the correlation became significant.

What the time point label conveys for this sample: pre-sensitization, week 0. Taken with the paper, the label for treatment or condition translates to: therapeutic diphenylcyclopropenone sensitization with weekly scalp DPC. At each patch-test visit, blood was drawn before the patch test was applied. Patients were eligible if aged 18 to 70, diagnosed with alopecia and judged suitable for DPC therapy, and pregnant patients were excluded. Total RNA was extracted from unfractionated whole blood collected in Tempus Blood RNA tubes. Library construction relied on RACE. TCRdb names NextSeq 500 as the instrument used. Library preparation attached unique molecular identifiers to individual cDNA molecules for quantitative, reproducible TCR counting. For every blood RNA sample, sequencing covered both the TCR alpha and TCR beta chains. Processing in the source paper ran as follows. The median number of TCRs per sample was over 85,000, ranging from roughly 23,224 to 690,600. V, J and CDR3 annotation of the TCR reads was performed with the Decombinator software suite. For the PS versus PT1 abundance plots, all samples were subsampled to the same number of TCRs (28,000). Expanded TCRs were defined as absent before sensitization and observed at least eight times at the 2-week time point. The public reads were quality trimmed at Q25 with fastp and then assembled into clones with MiXCR by TCRdb, keeping productive beta chains. Identical CDR3 proteins give one entry, which carries the most common genes and DNA. TCRdb, not the original authors, processed these V and J calls. Across this sample there are about 180,000 distinct CDR3 sequences, with approximately 29% seen only once. Under 3% of the sample comes from the top ten.

CDR3 length: 14 amino acids, cysteine to phenylalanine. Just the 42-base CDR3 DNA is kept, in frame starting at base 1. The junction shows trimming of 3 bases on V and 9 bases on J, and the gene matches do not reach 5 bases of it. CDR1 and CDR2 (SEHNR, FQNEAQ) derive from the germline V gene (reference sequence). Remarks on this clonotype: No antigen is known for it. There are no base qualities to consult, and no much larger clone falls within one base.

The sample in question was whole blood, obtained in connection with sensitization to the hapten diphenylcyclopropenone (DPC). The TCR originated in a woman between 25 and 40 years old with alopecia areata. Some clones in this sample may be carry-over from other donors' samples. The chain joins TRBV7-9 to TRBJ1-6, with 7 middle bases fitting TRBD1. The CDR3 region has the sequence CASSFPRQGSPLHF. The DNA reads as follows: TGTGCCAGCAGCTTCCCTAGACAGGGTTCACCCCTCCACTTT.